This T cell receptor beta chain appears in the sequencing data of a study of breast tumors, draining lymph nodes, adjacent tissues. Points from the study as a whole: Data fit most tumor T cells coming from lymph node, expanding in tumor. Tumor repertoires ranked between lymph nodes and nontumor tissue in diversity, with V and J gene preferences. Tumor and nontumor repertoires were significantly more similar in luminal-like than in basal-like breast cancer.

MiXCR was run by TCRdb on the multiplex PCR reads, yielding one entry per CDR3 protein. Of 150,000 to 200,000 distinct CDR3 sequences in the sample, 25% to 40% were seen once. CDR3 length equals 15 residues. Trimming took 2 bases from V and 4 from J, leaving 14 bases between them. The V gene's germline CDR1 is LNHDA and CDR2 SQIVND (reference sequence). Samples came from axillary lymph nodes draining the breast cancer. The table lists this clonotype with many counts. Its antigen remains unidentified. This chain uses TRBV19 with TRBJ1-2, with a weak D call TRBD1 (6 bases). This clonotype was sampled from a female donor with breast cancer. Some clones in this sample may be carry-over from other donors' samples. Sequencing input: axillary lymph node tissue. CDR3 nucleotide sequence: TGTGCCAGTAGTATATCGGGGGCGAGCCTCTATGGCTACACCTTC. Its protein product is CASSISGASLYGYTF.